This TCR beta chain came from a study of blood T cell repertoires in COVID-19. Study-wide context: The United States, Italy and Spain provided the acute and convalescent COVID-19 samples. Nucleic acid was either cDNA or gDNA, and it came from T cells, B-cell-depleted T cells, or PBMCs.

This clone was seen only once. Sequenced by immunoSEQ multiplex PCR; TCRdb stores in-frame clones only, minus some. The sample lists about 250,000 clones; about nine tenths were seen once. The CDR3 has 12 amino acids. CDR1 and CDR2 (germline): SEHNR, FQNEAQ (reference sequence). Trimming left V 4 bases short and J 4 bases short, with 5 bases between. The genes are TRBV7-9 and TRBJ1-3; tentative D call: TRBD1 (5 bases). The sequencing input was PBMCs or T cells enriched from blood (not recorded which). The TCR sequence derives from a woman aged 25 to 39 with acute COVID-19. This CDR3 reads CASSYRGNTIYF. The CDR3 coding sequence is TGTGCCAGCAGCTACAGGGGAAACACCATATATTTT.